Here is one T cell receptor (beta chain) with its context. The sample comes from a study of identical twins. The CDR3 length is 15 residues. The germline CDR1 and CDR2 sequences are LGHDT and YNNKEL (reference sequence). After template switching added a universal primer site, the resulting cDNA carried unique molecular identifiers. One entry per CDR3 protein results from TCRdb running MiXCR on the 5' RACE reads. Altogether 1.5 million to 2 million distinct CDR3 sequences are present, 25% to 35% being singletons, with the ten largest covering 0.27%. The receptor comes from a newborn girl in good health. The chain employs TRBV3-1 and TRBJ2-4; D is uncertain. The DNA matches TRBJ2-5 better at its end, which makes the J call doubtful. The sequencing sample was made of cord blood. CDR3 DNA: TGTGCCAGCCTTCCTCTAGGGCCCCCACAAGAGACCCAGTACTTC. Translation: CASLPLGPPQETQYF.